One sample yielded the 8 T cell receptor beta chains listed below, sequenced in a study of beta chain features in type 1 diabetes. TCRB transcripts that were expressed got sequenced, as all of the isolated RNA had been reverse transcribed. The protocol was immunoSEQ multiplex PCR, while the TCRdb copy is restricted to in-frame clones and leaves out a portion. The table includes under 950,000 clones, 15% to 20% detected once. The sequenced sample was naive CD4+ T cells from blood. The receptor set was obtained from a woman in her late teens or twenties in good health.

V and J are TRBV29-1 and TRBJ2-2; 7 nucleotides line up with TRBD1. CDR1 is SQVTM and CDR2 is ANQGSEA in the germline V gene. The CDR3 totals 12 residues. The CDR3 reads CNHRGNTGELFF. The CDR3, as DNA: TGCAACCACAGGGGGAACACCGGGGAGCTGTTTTTT.

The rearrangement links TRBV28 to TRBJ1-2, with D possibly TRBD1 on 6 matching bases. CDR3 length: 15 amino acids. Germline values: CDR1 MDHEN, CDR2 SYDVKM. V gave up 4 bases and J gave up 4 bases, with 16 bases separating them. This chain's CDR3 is CASSSPGGHLYGYTF. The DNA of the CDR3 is TGTGCCAGCAGTTCCCCTGGGGGGCATCTCTATGGCTACACCTTC.

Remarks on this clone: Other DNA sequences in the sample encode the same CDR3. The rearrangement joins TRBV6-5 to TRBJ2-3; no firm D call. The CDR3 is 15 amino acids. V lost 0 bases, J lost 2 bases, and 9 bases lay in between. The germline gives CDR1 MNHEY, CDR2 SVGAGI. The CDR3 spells CASSYSGRSTDTQYF. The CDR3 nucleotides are TGTGCCAGCAGTTACTCGGGCAGGTCCACAGATACGCAGTATTTT.

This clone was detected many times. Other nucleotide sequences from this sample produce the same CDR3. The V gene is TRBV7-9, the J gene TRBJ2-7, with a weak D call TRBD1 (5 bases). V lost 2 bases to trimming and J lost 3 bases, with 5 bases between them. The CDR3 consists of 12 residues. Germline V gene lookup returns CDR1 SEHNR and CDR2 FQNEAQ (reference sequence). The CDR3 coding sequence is TGTGCCAGCAGCTTACAGGGCTACGAGCAGTACTTC. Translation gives CASSLQGYEQYF.

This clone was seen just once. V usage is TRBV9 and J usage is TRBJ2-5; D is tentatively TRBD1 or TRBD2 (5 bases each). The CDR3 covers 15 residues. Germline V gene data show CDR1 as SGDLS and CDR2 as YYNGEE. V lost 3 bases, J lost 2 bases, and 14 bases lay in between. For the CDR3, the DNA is TGTGCCAGCAGCGCCCGAGGGACGAAACAAGAGACCCAGTACTTC. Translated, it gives CASSARGTKQETQYF.

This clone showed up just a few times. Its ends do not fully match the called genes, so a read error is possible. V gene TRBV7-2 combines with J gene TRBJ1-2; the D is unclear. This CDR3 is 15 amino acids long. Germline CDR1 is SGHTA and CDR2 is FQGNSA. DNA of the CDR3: TGCGCCAGCAGCCAAGGTGGAGGCTCTAACTATGGCTACACCTTC. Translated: CASSQGGGSNYGYTF.

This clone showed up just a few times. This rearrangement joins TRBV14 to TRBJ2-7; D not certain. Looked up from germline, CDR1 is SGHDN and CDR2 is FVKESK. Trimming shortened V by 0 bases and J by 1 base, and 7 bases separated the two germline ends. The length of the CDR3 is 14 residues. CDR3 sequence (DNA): TGTGCCAGCAGCCAAGATATCGGATCCTACGAGCAGTACTTC. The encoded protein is CASSQDIGSYEQYF.

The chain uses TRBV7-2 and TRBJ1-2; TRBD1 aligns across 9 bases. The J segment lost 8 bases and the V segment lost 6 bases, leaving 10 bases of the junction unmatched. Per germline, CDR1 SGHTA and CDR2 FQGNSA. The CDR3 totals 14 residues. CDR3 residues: CASRTDRGSWGYTF. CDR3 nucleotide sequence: TGTGCCAGCAGAACGGACAGGGGATCGTGGGGCTACACCTTC.